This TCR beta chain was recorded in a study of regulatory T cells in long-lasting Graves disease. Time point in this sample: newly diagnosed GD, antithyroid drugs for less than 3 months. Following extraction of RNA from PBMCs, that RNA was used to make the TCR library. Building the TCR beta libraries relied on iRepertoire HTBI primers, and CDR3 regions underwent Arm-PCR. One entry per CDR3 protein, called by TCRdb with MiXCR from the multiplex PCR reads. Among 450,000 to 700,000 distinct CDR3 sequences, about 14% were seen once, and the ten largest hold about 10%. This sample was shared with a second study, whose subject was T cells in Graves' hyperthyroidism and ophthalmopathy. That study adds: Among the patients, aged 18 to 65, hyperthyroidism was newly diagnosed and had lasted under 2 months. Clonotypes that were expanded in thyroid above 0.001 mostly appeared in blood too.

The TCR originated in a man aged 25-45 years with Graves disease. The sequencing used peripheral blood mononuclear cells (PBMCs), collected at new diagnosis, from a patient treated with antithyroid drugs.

In DNA, the CDR3 is TGTGCCAGCAGCTCCTCAGCGGGGCACAATGAGCAGTTCTTC. It specifies CASSSSAGHNEQFF. The chain uses TRBV7-6 and TRBJ2-1, with 7 bases that match TRBD2. V was clipped by 4 bases and J by 5 bases; unmatched bases: 5. The germline V gene encodes CDR1 SGHVS and CDR2 FNYEAQ. This CDR3 is 14 amino acids long.